Included here is one T cell receptor (beta chain) sequence, with context. The CDR3 spans 15 residues. CDR1 MNHNS and CDR2 SASEGT come from the germline V gene. The V end lost 0 bases, the J end lost 0 bases, and 7 bases lay between the germline ends. The data stem from a study of control samples from healthy donors and cancer patients. The repertoire was sequenced with immunoSEQ multiplex PCR; TCRdb's copy has only in-frame clones and lacks some. The table has 180,000 or so clones, around 91% seen once. The receptor comes from a woman aged 25 to 39 in good health. The sample consisted of blood. The chain joins TRBV6-1 to TRBJ2-3; D is possibly TRBD2 (6 bases). This CDR3 is CASSEAGTSTDTQYF. As DNA, the CDR3 is TGTGCCAGCAGTGAAGCCGGGACTAGCACAGATACGCAGTATTTT.